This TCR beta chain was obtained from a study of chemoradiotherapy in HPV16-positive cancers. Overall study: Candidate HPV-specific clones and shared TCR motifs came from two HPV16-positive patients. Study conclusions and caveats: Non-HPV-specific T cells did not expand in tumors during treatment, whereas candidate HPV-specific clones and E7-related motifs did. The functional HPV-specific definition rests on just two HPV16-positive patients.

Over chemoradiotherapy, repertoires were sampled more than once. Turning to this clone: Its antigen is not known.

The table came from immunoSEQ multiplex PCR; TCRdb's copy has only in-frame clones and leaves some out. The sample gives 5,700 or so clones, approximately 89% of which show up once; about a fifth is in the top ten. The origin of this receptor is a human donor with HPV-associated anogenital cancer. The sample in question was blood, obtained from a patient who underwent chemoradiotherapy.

In DNA form, the CDR3 reads TGTGCCACCAGCAGAGGCCGGCAGGGGAGGCTTGGTGAGCAGTTCTTC. Amino acids: CATSRGRQGRLGEQFF. The J gene is TRBJ2-1, the V gene TRBV15; the D gene could be TRBD1 or TRBD2 (6 bases each). The V and J ends lost 1 base and 9 bases respectively, with 19 bases between them. This CDR3 region has 16 residues. CDR1 is LNHNV and CDR2 is YYDKDF in the germline V gene (reference sequence).